Listed below are T cell receptor beta chains from one sample, sequenced in a study of beta chain features in type 1 diabetes. Generated by immunoSEQ multiplex PCR, the TCRdb table keeps only in-frame clones and is missing some. Seen here are under 450,000 clones, over 13% observed once, and the top ten hold 0.019%. The specimen sequenced was naive CD4+ T cells from blood. These receptor sequences come from a woman aged 18-29 years in good health. Both conserved end residues are part of each CDR3. Each record gives: V gene, D gene, clone size, J gene, CDR3 protein, CDR3 DNA. The D gene is left open where the match is weak. Clone size is not always given. Where it is, it says once, few, many or a class for expanded clones.

v_gene: TRBV7-2; d_gene: TRBD2; abundance: -; j_gene: TRBJ2-1; CDR3aa: CASSPLGLAGVVNEQFF; CDR3nt: TGTGCCAGCAGCCCGTTAGGACTAGCGGGAGTAGTGAATGAGCAGTTCTTC
v_gene: TRBV5-1; d_gene: -; abundance: -; j_gene: TRBJ2-5; CDR3aa: CASSLERTEESQYF; CDR3nt: TGCGCCAGCAGCTTGGAGAGGACAGAAGAGAGCCAGTACTTC
v_gene: TRBV10-3; d_gene: TRBD2; abundance: -; j_gene: TRBJ2-6; CDR3aa: CAISESGGAGANVLTF; CDR3nt: TGTGCCATCAGTGAGTCGGGAGGGGCTGGGGCCAACGTCCTGACTTTC
v_gene: TRBV10-3; d_gene: -; abundance: -; j_gene: TRBJ2-7; CDR3aa: CAISGQSYEQYF; CDR3nt: TGTGCCATCTCGGGACAATCCTACGAGCAGTACTTC
v_gene: TRBV28; d_gene: TRBD1; abundance: few; j_gene: TRBJ1-2; CDR3aa: CASSRSGGAGYGYTF; CDR3nt: TGTGCCAGCAGCAGATCAGGGGGCGCTGGCTATGGCTACACCTTC
v_gene: TRBV28; d_gene: TRBD2; abundance: -; j_gene: TRBJ2-1; CDR3aa: CAILAGLAGGDEQFF; CDR3nt: TGTGCCATCCTAGCGGGGCTAGCGGGTGGCGATGAGCAGTTCTTC
v_gene: TRBV9; d_gene: -; abundance: -; j_gene: TRBJ1-1; CDR3aa: CASSVASGLIGTEAFF; CDR3nt: TGTGCCAGCAGCGTAGCCTCTGGTTTAATCGGCACTGAAGCTTTCTTT
v_gene: TRBV6-6; d_gene: -; abundance: few; j_gene: TRBJ2-7; CDR3aa: CASSYTTRNEQYF; CDR3nt: TGTGCCAGCAGTTACACGACTAGAAACGAGCAGTACTTC
v_gene: TRBV29-1; d_gene: -; abundance: -; j_gene: TRBJ1-1; CDR3aa: CSVDSRGWSEAFF; CDR3nt: TGCAGCGTTGACAGCAGGGGATGGTCTGAAGCCTTCTTT
v_gene: TRBV30; d_gene: -; abundance: -; j_gene: TRBJ2-7; CDR3aa: CAWSVLHEQYF; CDR3nt: TGTGCCTGGAGTGTACTCCACGAGCAGTACTTC
v_gene: TRBV7-2; d_gene: -; abundance: -; j_gene: TRBJ1-5; CDR3aa: CASTTDRYQPQHF; CDR3nt: TGTGCCAGCACTACGGACAGATATCAGCCCCAGCATTTT
v_gene: TRBV25-1; d_gene: TRBD1; abundance: few; j_gene: TRBJ2-1; CDR3aa: CATAVPGQPYNEQFF; CDR3nt: TGTGCCACTGCCGTCCCGGGACAGCCCTACAATGAGCAGTTCTTC
v_gene: TRBV7-9; d_gene: -; abundance: -; j_gene: TRBJ1-5; CDR3aa: CASSRDIESQPQHF; CDR3nt: TGTGCCAGCAGCCGAGACATTGAGAGTCAGCCCCAGCATTTT
v_gene: TRBV20-1; d_gene: -; abundance: -; j_gene: TRBJ2-5; CDR3aa: CSALRETQYF; CDR3nt: TGCAGTGCTCTTCGGGAGACCCAGTACTTC
v_gene: TRBV27; d_gene: -; abundance: few; j_gene: TRBJ2-6; CDR3aa: CASSFRAGANVLTF; CDR3nt: TGTGCCAGCAGTTTCAGGGCTGGGGCCAACGTCCTGACTTTC
v_gene: TRBV29-1; d_gene: -; abundance: few; j_gene: TRBJ1-2; CDR3aa: CSVEGQEGSGGYTF; CDR3nt: TGCAGCGTTGAGGGACAAGAGGGATCGGGAGGCTACACCTTC